These 30 T cell receptor beta chains were all obtained from the same sample, sequenced in a study of CD8+CD57+ T cells in acquired aplastic anemia. Profiling that covered TCR beta VDJ and CDR3 relied on genomic DNA as its template. TCRdb recomputed calls from the reads with MiXCR, one row per CDR3 protein. The sample yields about 180,000 distinct CDR3 sequences, approximately 46% seen once. Sequenced: sorted CD4+, CD8+, or CD8+CD57+ T cells (not recorded which) from PBMCs. The receptors were gathered from a human donor in good health.

This clonotype was observed many times. J is TRBJ2-7 and V is TRBV6-6; 8 positions agree with TRBD1. CDR1 is MNHNY, CDR2 SVGAGI, per germline (reference sequence). Unmatched junction bases numbered 10, after V lost 4 bases and J lost 2 bases. The CDR3 runs 16 residues. The CDR3 here is CASSFPGQAKPYEQYF. CDR3 DNA: TGTGCCAGCAGTTTTCCGGGACAGGCCAAGCCCTACGAGCAGTACTTC.

About this clonotype itself: A much larger clone sits a single nucleotide away, making a read error possible. The chain joins TRBV25-1 to TRBJ1-4, with D hard to call. This CDR3 contains 15 residues. V dropped 6 bases and J dropped 3 bases, with 14 bases sitting between them. Germline CDR1 MGHDK, CDR2 SYGVNS. The CDR3 DNA follows: TGTGCCAGCAGCTGGGGTGCAGCGTCTAATGAAAAACTGTTTTTT. This encodes CASSWGAASNEKLFF.

This clonotype was recorded a few times. The chain has TRBV7-3 and TRBJ2-1; TRBD1 matches 8 bases. This CDR3 is 12 amino acids long. Trimming took 2 bases from V and 10 from J; bases not matched to a gene: 1. In germline, CDR1 is SGHTA, CDR2 FQGTGA. The CDR3 is CASSLSGGEQFF. The CDR3 bases are TGTGCCAGCAGCTTATCAGGGGGCGAGCAGTTCTTC. The full variable domain, in which reference TRBV7-3 and TRBJ2-1 provide the parts outside the CDR3, is GAGVSQTPSNKVTEKGKYVELRCDPISGHTALYWYRQSLGQGPEFLIYFQGTGAADDSGLPNDRFFAVRPEGSVSTLKIQRTERGDSAVYLCASSLSGGEQFFGPGTRLTVL.

Many counts were recorded for this clonotype. The chain links TRBV11-2 to TRBJ2-7; a possible D gene is TRBD2 (7 bases). Looked up from germline, CDR1 is SGHAT and CDR2 is FQNNGV. The germline V and J ends were trimmed by 7 bases and 5 bases, with 15 bases remaining between them. CDR3 length: 13 amino acids. This chain's CDR3 is CASTGGPRNEQYF. For the CDR3, the DNA is TGTGCCAGCACCGGGGGGCCTAGGAACGAGCAGTACTTC.

This clonotype was seen many times. V and J are TRBV7-9 and TRBJ1-4; TRBD1 is a possible D gene (6 bases). Germline CDR1 and CDR2: SEHNR and FQNEAQ (reference sequence). The CDR3 has 15 residues. V was pared by 5 bases and J by 7 bases, with 17 bases between. CDR3 nucleotides: TGTGCCAGCAGCATCGGGGCCTTAGGGGGTGAAAAACTGTTTTTT. This codes for CASSIGALGGEKLFF.

This clonotype was recorded once. The chain links TRBV10-3 to TRBJ1-1; 9 bases align to TRBD1. CDR1 ENHRY and CDR2 SYGVKD come from the germline V gene. Trimming cost V 7 bases and J 6 bases; bases outside gene matches: 9. This CDR3 is 14 amino acids long. CDR3 nucleotide sequence: TGTGCCATCACTACAGGGGGCGGGGGCGCTGAAGCTTTCTTT. Its translation is CAITTGGGGAEAFF.

This clonotype was detected only a few times. CDR3 DNA sequence: TGTGCCAGCAGTGAAGGATCAGGAAGCAATCAGCCCCAGCATTTT. Its translation: CASSEGSGSNQPQHF. The genes are TRBV25-1 and TRBJ1-5; no clear D gene. Deletions cut 2 bases from V and 1 base from J, with 9 bases between. Germline V gives CDR1 MGHDK, CDR2 SYGVNS. This CDR3 is 15 amino acids long.

The V gene is TRBV19, the J gene TRBJ1-2; D is ambiguous. CDR3 length equals 13 residues. Germline V lookup: CDR1 LNHDA, CDR2 SQIVND (reference sequence). Trimming pared 6 bases from V and 8 bases from J, leaving 16 bases between. In nucleotides, the CDR3 is TGTGCCAGTAGCCCAGACGCGACGGGAGGCTACACCTTC. Translated, it gives CASSPDATGGYTF.

The V call is TRBV7-9, the J call TRBJ1-6; D ambiguous. CDR3 size: 15 residues. The germline V and J ends were trimmed by 9 bases and 7 bases, with 19 bases remaining between them. Germline lookup yields CDR1 SEHNR and CDR2 FQNEAQ (reference sequence). CDR3 bases: TGTGCCAGTCAACGAGACGGATACCTCAATTCACCCCTCCACTTT. Its protein is CASQRDGYLNSPLHF.

The V call is TRBV7-2, the J call TRBJ1-1; a possible D gene is TRBD1 (5 bases). V was clipped by 5 bases and J by 6 bases, with 10 bases between them. There are 12 residues in the CDR3. CDR1 is SGHTA and CDR2 is FQGNSA in the germline V gene. CDR3 protein: CASSGDGPEAFF. The CDR3 DNA reads as TGTGCCAGCAGCGGGGACGGACCTGAAGCTTTCTTT.

This clonotype came up many times. The chain uses TRBV6-1 and TRBJ1-2; the match to TRBD1 covers 7 bases. With 4 bases clipped from V and 2 bases from J, the junction kept 7 bases outside the gene matches. The CDR3 has 15 residues. The germline V gene has CDR1 MNHNS and CDR2 SASEGT. The CDR3, as DNA: TGTGCCAGCAGTGTGTCGGGACAGACCAACTATGGCTACACCTTC. Its protein is CASSVSGQTNYGYTF.

This chain joins TRBV7-6 and TRBJ2-7; D call uncertain. The CDR3 length is 14 residues. Per germline, CDR1 SGHVS and CDR2 FNYEAQ. V lost 5 bases and J lost 2, with 13 bases in between. Written as DNA, the CDR3 is TGTGCCAGCAGCCCCCTGGGCAAGACCTACGAGCAGTACTTC. Translation: CASSPLGKTYEQYF.

About this clonotype itself: Since a much larger clone is just one base distant, this may be a read error. The V and J genes are TRBV19 and TRBJ1-3; unclear D gene. V lost 5 bases to trimming and J lost 0 bases, with 14 bases between them. Germline loops: CDR1 LNHDA, CDR2 SQIVND (reference sequence). The CDR3 is made up of 16 amino acids. DNA for the CDR3: TGTGCCAGTAGTCCCGAGACGGGTTACTCTGGAAACACCATATATTTT. As protein: CASSPETGYSGNTIYF. Drawing the rest from reference TRBV19 and TRBJ1-3, the complete variable domain is DGGITQSPKYLFRKEGQNVTLSCEQNLNHDAMYWYRQDPGQGLRLIYYSQIVNDFQKGDIAEGYSVSREKKESFPLTVTSAQKNPTAFYLCASSPETGYSGNTIYFGEGSWLTVV.

The table lists this clonotype with a few counts. Here the CDR3 reads CASSQASGRAYEQYF. The CDR3, as DNA: TGTGCCAGCAGCCAAGCTAGCGGGAGGGCCTACGAGCAGTACTTC. The V gene is TRBV3-1, the J gene TRBJ2-7; TRBD2 matches at 12 bases. Germline CDR1 LGHDT, CDR2 YNNKEL (reference sequence). V shed 1 base and J 2 bases; nucleotides not matched to a gene: 0. The CDR3 contains 15 residues.

The genes are TRBV5-5 and TRBJ2-5; 9 bases line up with TRBD1. Germline lookup yields CDR1 SGHKS and CDR2 YYEKEE (reference sequence). There are 18 residues in the CDR3. V shed 3 bases, J shed 7 bases, and the junction held 19 bases outside the gene matches. Written as DNA, the CDR3 is TGTGCCAGCAGCTCATACGAAAGGACCACAGGGGGCACGCGGACCCAGTACTTC. Protein sequence: CASSSYERTTGGTRTQYF.

This clonotype was counted at least ten times. The chain links TRBV2 to TRBJ2-7; 13 bases fit TRBD2. This CDR3 contains 14 residues. Looked up from germline, CDR1 is SNHLY and CDR2 is FYNNEI. Germline trimming cut 6 bases from V and 3 bases from J; bases unmatched to any gene: 2. CDR3 loop: CASSGTSGVYEQYF. CDR3 in DNA: TGTGCCAGCAGCGGGACTAGCGGGGTCTACGAGCAGTACTTC.

The rearrangement joins TRBV20-1 to TRBJ2-3, with D possibly being TRBD2 (5 bases). The V end lost 6 bases, the J end lost 2 bases, and 15 bases lay between the germline ends. From germline, CDR1 is DFQATT and CDR2 SNEGSKA (reference sequence). The CDR3 contains 14 residues. CDR3 loop: CSALGSRLTDTQYF. CDR3 nucleotides: TGCAGTGCCCTGGGGAGTCGACTCACAGATACGCAGTATTTT.

The table lists this clonotype with many counts. This sequence joins TRBV7-2 and TRBJ2-3; TRBD2 might be the D (6 bases). V was clipped by 4 bases and J by 0 bases, with 17 bases between them. This CDR3 is 17 amino acids long. CDR1 is SGHTA, CDR2 FQGNSA, per germline. The CDR3 reads CASSYRGVAASTDTQYF. The CDR3 DNA sequence: TGTGCCAGCAGCTATCGCGGCGTAGCGGCTAGCACAGATACGCAGTATTTT.

This clonotype was seen only a few times. The chain employs TRBV12-5 and TRBJ2-3; D is unclear. The CDR3 runs 18 residues. The germline V gene encodes CDR1 LGHNT and CDR2 FRNRAP. Trimming removed 0 bases at V and 4 bases at J, with 20 bases between. CDR3 nucleotides: TGTGCTAGTGGTTTGGTAACGAAAATTGACCTTCCCGCAGATACGCAGTATTTT. It translates to CASGLVTKIDLPADTQYF.

This clonotype was observed a few times. CDR3 sequence: CASSSRWTAFTTDTQYF. CDR3 nucleotides: TGTGCCAGCAGCTCACGATGGACAGCTTTCACCACAGATACGCAGTATTTT. The V call is TRBV5-4, the J call TRBJ2-3; D possibly corresponds to TRBD1 (6 bases). Germline assignment: CDR1 SGHNT and CDR2 YYREEE (reference sequence). CDR3 length: 17 residues. V was pared by 3 bases and J by 2 bases, with 19 bases between.

The gene calls are TRBV2 and TRBJ1-5, with 11 bases identical to TRBD1. This CDR3 region has 16 residues. Per the germline V gene, CDR1 is SNHLY and CDR2 is FYNNEI. Trimming cost V 4 bases and J 4 bases; bases outside gene matches: 6. CDR3 in DNA: TGTGCCAGCAGTGGCCCGGGACAGGGGGTGAATCAGCCCCAGCATTTT. Translating gives CASSGPGQGVNQPQHF.

The chain is built from TRBV7-2 and TRBJ2-1; D call uncertain. The length of the CDR3 is 12 residues. Looked up from germline, CDR1 is SGHTA and CDR2 is FQGNSA. V was trimmed by 3 bases and J by 9 bases, leaving 9 bases between them. The chain's CDR3 is CASSFARTEQFF. CDR3 DNA: TGTGCCAGCAGCTTTGCTAGGACTGAGCAGTTCTTC.

A few counts support this clonotype. The genes are TRBV7-8 and TRBJ1-1; D remains unclear. The CDR3 runs 14 residues. CDR1 is SGHVS and CDR2 is FQNEAQ in the germline V gene. Deletions cut 4 bases from V and 0 bases from J, with 9 bases between. The CDR3 region has the DNA TGTGCCAGCAGCTCCAAACGGGTGAACACTGAAGCTTTCTTT. Translated, it gives CASSSKRVNTEAFF.

A single count supports this clonotype. Likely a read error: the CDR3 ends without its conserved phenylalanine or tryptophan. The chain's CDR3 is CASSEVRGYTL. In nucleotides, the CDR3 is TGTGCCAGCAGTGAAGTTAGGGGCTACACCCTC. The rearrangement uses TRBV6-1 and TRBJ1-2; D gene uncertain. The CDR3 runs to 11 residues. Germline V gene data show CDR1 as MNHNS and CDR2 as SASEGT. V lost 1 base, J lost 8 bases, and 5 bases lay in between.

A few counts support this clonotype. The genes are TRBV6-2 or TRBV6-3 and TRBJ2-1; D call uncertain. CDR3 length: 15 residues. Germline lookup yields CDR1 MNHEY and CDR2 SVGEGT. V lost 5 bases and J lost 0, with 11 bases in between. CDR3 amino acids: CASSGLRSSYNEQFF. The CDR3 DNA reads as TGTGCCAGCAGTGGCCTCAGGAGCTCCTACAATGAGCAGTTCTTC.

The CDR3 nucleotides read TGTGCCAGCAGCTTAGTTTTCGGGGCAGCGGAAGCGAACACCGGGGAGCTGTTTTTT. It encodes CASSLVFGAAEANTGELFF. The chain recombines TRBV11-1 with TRBJ2-2; the D call may be TRBD1 or TRBD2 (5 bases each). Germline V gene data show CDR1 as SGHAT and CDR2 as FQDESV (reference sequence). Trimming removed 1 base from V and 0 bases from J, with 18 bases in between. The CDR3 is 19 residues long.

This clonotype has ten or more counts. This chain links TRBV5-1 with TRBJ2-5; D unclear. V lost 0 bases and J 2 bases, leaving 11 bases between the germline ends. The germline V gene encodes CDR1 SGHRS and CDR2 YFSETQ. The CDR3 consists of 15 residues. The CDR3 DNA reads as TGCGCCAGCAGCTTGGCCGCGACACCTCAAGAGACCCAGTACTTC. Translated: CASSLAATPQETQYF.

This chain connects TRBV4-1 to TRBJ1-6; D gene unclear. This CDR3 has 12 residues. Trimming removed 4 bases at V and 7 bases at J, with 5 bases between. Germline V CDR1 and CDR2: MGHRA, YSYEKL. The CDR3 sequence: CASSRPNSPLHF. In DNA, the CDR3 is TGCGCCAGCAGCCGCCCGAATTCACCCCTCCACTTT.

The table lists this clonotype with many counts. The J gene is TRBJ2-7, the V gene TRBV20-1; D may be TRBD1 or TRBD2 (7 bases each). Germline V CDR1 and CDR2: DFQATT, SNEGSKA (reference sequence). V was trimmed by 0 bases and J by 2 bases, leaving 14 bases between them. The CDR3 runs 15 residues. The CDR3 spells CSARDDRDYAYEQYF. The DNA for the CDR3 is TGCAGTGCTAGAGATGACAGGGACTACGCCTACGAGCAGTACTTC.

CDR3 nucleotides: TGTGCCACCAGTGAGGGGAGCGGGAGAAGCGAGCAGTACTTC. Translating gives CATSEGSGRSEQYF. The V call is TRBV24-1, the J call TRBJ2-7; 8 nucleotides match TRBD2. The CDR3 is 14 amino acids. Looked up from germline, CDR1 is KGHDR and CDR2 is SFDVKD. The junction had 7 bases not matched to a gene; V was cut back by 4 bases and J by 6 bases.